Each of the 32 T cell receptor beta chains below was sequenced from the same sample in a study of OX40 agonist ivuxolimab in advanced cancers. The assay was immunoSEQ multiplex PCR, and TCRdb's table has in-frame clones only and misses some. The sample has 100,000 to 150,000 clones; roughly 93% are singletons. Sequencing used CD4+ or CD8+ T cells sorted from blood, obtained in a trial of the OX40 agonist ivuxolimab. These receptors all come from an adult with an advanced solid tumor such as melanoma, head and neck, liver or kidney cancer.

The chain uses TRBV19 and TRBJ2-1; no definite D call. Trimming took off 6 bases at V and 10 bases at J, with 13 bases between the two ends. The CDR3 has 12 amino acids. The germline gives CDR1 LNHDA, CDR2 SQIVND (reference sequence). The CDR3 here is CASRAPGREQFF. CDR3 sequence (DNA): TGTGCCAGTAGGGCCCCGGGCAGGGAGCAGTTCTTC. Full variable domain (rest looked up from reference TRBV19 and TRBJ2-1): DGGITQSPKYLFRKEGQNVTLSCEQNLNHDAMYWYRQDPGQGLRLIYYSQIVNDFQKGDIAEGYSVSREKKESFPLTVTSAQKNPTAFYLCASRAPGREQFFGPGTRLTVL.

V and J are TRBV7-9 and TRBJ2-2; D is ambiguous. The V and J ends lost 6 bases and 3 bases respectively, with 14 bases between them. The CDR3 runs to 15 residues. Germline V gene data show CDR1 as SEHNR and CDR2 as FQNEAQ (reference sequence). The CDR3 DNA is TGTGCCAGCAGTCCGAAGATTGCTGACACCGGGGAGCTGTTTTTT. This encodes CASSPKIADTGELFF.

The V and J genes are TRBV18 and TRBJ2-1; D perhaps matches TRBD1 (6 bases). This CDR3 spans 16 amino acids. Per germline, CDR1 KGHSH and CDR2 LQKENI. V gave up 3 bases and J gave up 2 bases, with 14 bases separating them. Here the CDR3 reads CASSPRPGGTYNEQFF. CDR3 nucleotide sequence: TGTGCCAGCTCACCTCGGCCTGGGGGCACCTACAATGAGCAGTTCTTC.

The chain is built from TRBV5-4 and TRBJ2-1; D possibly uses TRBD1 or TRBD2 (5 bases each). CDR1 is SGHNT and CDR2 is YYREEE in the germline V gene (reference sequence). The CDR3 is made up of 11 amino acids. Between the trimmed V and J ends, which lost 4 bases and 11 bases, there was a span of 10 bases. CDR3 DNA: TGTGCCAGCAGCGGCCGGGACCAGCAGTTCTTC. Protein product: CASSGRDQQFF.

V usage is TRBV6-1 and J usage is TRBJ1-1; D ambiguous. Germline CDR1 is MNHNS and CDR2 is SASEGT. V was trimmed by 8 bases and J by 7 bases, leaving 17 bases between them. The CDR3 covers 13 residues. CDR3 nucleotide sequence: TGTGCCAGCCGATTGAAGGGCGCAGGTGAAGCTTTCTTT. It is translated as CASRLKGAGEAFF.

The rearrangement links TRBV6-5 to TRBJ2-7; 7 bases match TRBD1. The germline V gene encodes CDR1 MNHEY and CDR2 SVGAGI. J was trimmed by 0 bases and V by 6 bases; bases with no gene match: 8. This CDR3 region has 15 residues. CDR3 nucleotide sequence: TGTGCCAGCAGCCCTAGACAGGGATCCTCCTACGAGCAGTACTTC. Its protein product is CASSPRQGSSYEQYF.

This rearrangement joins TRBV2 to TRBJ2-6; the D gene is possibly TRBD1 (5 bases). The CDR3 contains 15 residues. V was cut by 2 bases and J by 1 base, with 6 bases left in between. CDR1 is SNHLY, CDR2 FYNNEI, per germline. The CDR3, as DNA: TGTGCCAGCAGTGAATCAGGGTCTGGGGCCAACGTCCTGACTTTC. Translating it yields CASSESGSGANVLTF.

This CDR3 reads CASSHRAVTGELFF. For the CDR3, the DNA is TGTGCCAGCAGCCATCGAGCGGTGACCGGGGAGCTGTTTTTT. This chain joins TRBV7-7 and TRBJ2-2; possible D gene TRBD2, 5 bases. The CDR3 spans 14 residues. The germline CDR1 and CDR2 sequences are SSHAT and FNYEAQ (reference sequence). V shed 5 bases and J shed 5 bases, with 12 bases lying between them.

This clone is a singleton in its sample. As DNA, the CDR3 is TGCGCCAGCAGCATCCGGCAGGGGAAGAACACCGGGGAGCTGTTTTTT. This encodes CASSIRQGKNTGELFF. J is TRBJ2-2 and V is TRBV5-1, with D maybe TRBD1 (6 bases). The CDR3 contains 16 residues. Germline CDR1 reads SGHRS; CDR2 reads YFSETQ. Trimming removed 4 bases at V and 1 base at J, with 14 bases between.

This chain joins TRBV7-8 and TRBJ1-5, with TRBD1 matching over 8 bases. After removal of 5 bases from V and 2 bases from J, the junction contained 8 bases not matched to a gene. Germline values: CDR1 SGHVS, CDR2 FQNEAQ. CDR3 length equals 16 residues. The CDR3 spells CASSPTQGAGNQPQHF. The CDR3 coding sequence is TGTGCCAGCAGCCCGACGCAGGGGGCCGGCAATCAGCCCCAGCATTTT. The full variable domain, with the rest looked up from reference TRBV7-8 and TRBJ1-5, is GAGVSQSPRYKVAKRGQDVALRCDPISGHVSLFWYQQALGQGPEFLTYFQNEAQLDKSGLPSDRFFAERPEGSVSTLKIQRTQQEDSAVYLCASSPTQGAGNQPQHFGDGTRLSIL.

The chain is built from TRBV10-3 and TRBJ2-3; TRBD2 matches 7 bases. This CDR3 has 13 residues. Germline V lookup: CDR1 ENHRY, CDR2 SYGVKD. With 6 bases clipped from V and 5 bases from J, the junction kept 5 bases outside the gene matches. The chain's CDR3 is CAIRVAGEDTQYF. As DNA, the CDR3 is TGTGCCATCAGGGTAGCGGGTGAAGATACGCAGTATTTT.

This clone was counted between two and nine times. CDR3 sequence reads: CASSLEAGGRGYTF. Here the CDR3 DNA reads TGTGCCAGCAGCTTAGAGGCAGGGGGACGTGGCTACACCTTC. This sequence joins TRBV7-9 and TRBJ1-2; 7 bases map to TRBD1. This CDR3 spans 14 amino acids. Germline V gene data show CDR1 as SEHNR and CDR2 as FQNEAQ (reference sequence). V lost 1 base to trimming and J lost 7 bases; unmatched junction nucleotides: 6.

The chain links TRBV27 to TRBJ1-4, with TRBD1 identical over 9 bases. CDR1 MNHEY and CDR2 SMNVEV come from the germline V gene (reference sequence). This CDR3 spans 15 amino acids. Germline trimming cut 0 bases from V and 5 bases from J; bases unmatched to any gene: 1. The CDR3 protein is CASSLSGTGNEKLFF. The CDR3, as DNA: TGTGCCAGCAGTTTATCGGGGACAGGGAATGAAAAACTGTTTTTT.

The V call is TRBV19, the J call TRBJ2-7, with a possible D match to TRBD1 (6 bases). The germline V gene has CDR1 LNHDA and CDR2 SQIVND (reference sequence). Trimming removed 4 bases at V and 0 bases at J, with 7 bases between. This CDR3 contains 13 residues. The CDR3 spells CASSNRDSYEQYF. Written as DNA, the CDR3 is TGTGCCAGTAGTAACAGGGACTCCTACGAGCAGTACTTC.

The J gene is TRBJ1-5, the V gene TRBV15; no firm D call. Trimming took off 0 bases at V and 6 bases at J, with 6 bases between the two ends. Germline V gene sequence: CDR1 LNHNV, CDR2 YYDKDF (reference sequence). There are 13 residues in the CDR3. This CDR3 is CATSRDLSQPQHF. CDR3 coding DNA: TGTGCCACCAGCAGAGATCTGTCTCAGCCCCAGCATTTT.

The CDR3 reads CASSSSQRESSYEQYF. The DNA for the CDR3 is TGTGCCAGCAGCTCGAGTCAGCGGGAGAGCTCCTACGAGCAGTACTTC. The V call is TRBV5-6, the J call TRBJ2-7, with TRBD2 matching 8 bases. The V segment lost 3 bases and the J segment 0 bases; nucleotides outside the gene matches: 8. The germline V gene has CDR1 SGHDT and CDR2 YYEEEE. This CDR3 has 16 amino acids.

The genes are TRBV28 and TRBJ1-2, with D possibly being TRBD1 (6 bases). CDR3 size: 14 residues. Trimming took 7 bases from V and 8 from J, leaving 20 bases between them. Germline V CDR1 and CDR2: MDHEN, SYDVKM. CDR3 protein: CASTRMGGQRGYTF. CDR3 DNA sequence: TGTGCCAGCACTAGGATGGGGGGGCAGCGGGGCTACACCTTC.

The V gene is TRBV6-5, the J gene TRBJ2-7; 7 bases match TRBD1. Germline V gene sequence: CDR1 MNHEY, CDR2 SVGAGI. Losses at the gene ends were 5 bases for V and 7 bases for J; bases not matched to a gene: 11. The CDR3 totals 14 residues. In nucleotides, the CDR3 is TGTGCCAGCAGTCCAGGAACAGGGGTGGGGGAGCAGTACTTC. The encoded protein is CASSPGTGVGEQYF.

The V gene is TRBV5-1, the J gene TRBJ1-1; TRBD1 aligns across 8 bases. With 5 bases clipped from V and 7 bases from J, the junction kept 7 bases outside the gene matches. The germline CDR1 and CDR2 sequences are SGHRS and YFSETQ. This CDR3 spans 13 amino acids. For the CDR3, the DNA is TGCGCCAGCAGTCGGCCAGGGGGCGTTGAAGCTTTCTTT. It yields the protein CASSRPGGVEAFF.

The V gene is TRBV6-1, the J gene TRBJ2-7, with D perhaps TRBD1 (6 bases). Trimming took 3 bases from V and 4 from J, leaving 16 bases between them. The CDR3 spans 15 residues. The germline gives CDR1 MNHNS, CDR2 SASEGT. DNA for the CDR3: TGTGCCAGCAGTGAGGAAGGGACATTAGTATACGAGCAGTACTTC. It translates to CASSEEGTLVYEQYF.

The rearrangement joins TRBV4-1 to TRBJ2-5; possible D gene TRBD1, 5 bases. Germline V gene data show CDR1 as MGHRA and CDR2 as YSYEKL. Deletions cut 0 bases from V and 2 bases from J, with 7 bases between. The CDR3 totals 14 residues. CDR3 in amino acids: CASSQDHRQETQYF. CDR3 bases: TGCGCCAGCAGCCAAGATCACAGGCAAGAGACCCAGTACTTC.

This sequence joins TRBV5-1 and TRBJ2-3; D may be TRBD2 (6 bases). V lost 4 bases and J lost 2, with 11 bases in between. Germline V gene lookup returns CDR1 SGHRS and CDR2 YFSETQ. This CDR3 comprises 14 residues. CDR3 in DNA: TGCGCCAGCAGCCTGGGACTTGACACAGATACGCAGTATTTT. Translation: CASSLGLDTDTQYF.

This clone came up a few times. This rearrangement joins TRBV28 to TRBJ2-7; no definite D call. This CDR3 comprises 12 residues. V was cut by 4 bases and J by 3 bases, with 7 bases left in between. CDR1 is MDHEN and CDR2 is SYDVKM in the germline V gene. The CDR3 DNA is TGTGCCAGCAGTTCTAAACTCTACGAGCAGTACTTC. Translating it yields CASSSKLYEQYF.

The gene calls are TRBV6-5 and TRBJ2-5; 7 bases agree with TRBD2. V lost 6 bases, J lost 2 bases, and 6 bases stayed unmatched. CDR1 is MNHEY, CDR2 SVGAGI, per germline. CDR3 size: 14 residues. The CDR3 coding sequence is TGTGCCAGCAGGAGATGGGAGGGACAAGAGACCCAGTACTTC. Its translation: CASRRWEGQETQYF.

The chain carries TRBV12-5 and TRBJ2-3; D uncertain. This CDR3 contains 13 residues. V lost 2 bases and J lost 6, with 9 bases in between. Germline-derived CDR1 and CDR2 are LGHNT and FRNRAP. CDR3 loop: CASGLTNLDTQYF. The CDR3 DNA reads as TGTGCTAGTGGTTTGACCAACTTGGATACGCAGTATTTT.

The chain carries TRBV21-1 and TRBJ2-7; the table's D call, TRBD1, was not checked against the DNA. TRBV21-1 is an annotated pseudogene. The CDR3 is 15 amino acids. Here the CDR3 reads CARLGQGARGYEQYF. As DNA, the CDR3 is TGTGCCAGATTGGGACAGGGGGCGCGGGGATACGAGCAGTACTTC.

The V and J genes are TRBV6-1 and TRBJ2-2; D remains unclear. The V end was cut by 0 bases, the J end by 5 bases, with 7 bases between. Germline-derived CDR1 and CDR2 are MNHNS and SASEGT. This CDR3 region has 14 residues. Here the CDR3 DNA reads TGTGCCAGCAGTGAAGCAGGAAGGACCGGGGAGCTGTTTTTT. This gives the protein CASSEAGRTGELFF.

This clone has a single count. A junction end diverges from the germline sequence, so it may reflect a read error. The gene calls are TRBV19 and TRBJ1-1; TRBD1 might be the D (5 bases). There are 14 residues in the CDR3. Germline CDR1 is LNHDA and CDR2 is SQIVND (reference sequence). This CDR3 is CASNEAGLNTEAFF. The CDR3 nucleotides are TGTGCTAGTAACGAAGCAGGGCTGAACACTGAAGCTTTCTTT.

This clone was seen a single time. This chain uses TRBV7-2 with TRBJ2-7; no clear D. Germline assignment: CDR1 SGHTA and CDR2 FQGNSA. The CDR3 is made up of 15 amino acids. Trimming removed 5 bases at V and 1 base at J, with 15 bases between. CDR3 sequence reads: CASSPRAQFSYEQYF. In nucleotides, the CDR3 is TGTGCCAGCAGCCCTCGGGCCCAATTTTCCTACGAGCAGTACTTC.

The rearrangement joins TRBV5-1 to TRBJ1-1; no firm D call. CDR3 length: 13 residues. V was clipped by 0 bases and J by 8 bases, with 11 bases between them. Germline V gives CDR1 SGHRS, CDR2 YFSETQ. The CDR3 DNA follows: TGCGCCAGCAGCTTGGCGGCAAAAGGGGAAGCTTTCTTT. This encodes CASSLAAKGEAFF. Using reference TRBV5-1 and TRBJ1-1 for the parts outside the CDR3, the full variable domain is KAGVTQTPRYLIKTRGQQVTLSCSPISGHRSVSWYQQTPGQGLQFLFEYFSETQRNKGNFPGRFSGRQFSNSRSEMNVSTLELGDSALYLCASSLAAKGEAFFGQGTRLTVV.

V gene TRBV5-8 combines with J gene TRBJ2-2, with 11 nucleotides matching TRBD2. CDR1 SGHTS and CDR2 YDEGEE come from the germline V gene. The J segment lost 0 bases and the V segment lost 5 bases, leaving 0 bases of the junction unmatched. The CDR3 is 15 amino acids. The CDR3 is CASRTSGTNTGELFF. In DNA form, the CDR3 reads TGTGCCAGCAGGACTAGCGGGACGAACACCGGGGAGCTGTTTTTT. Supplemented by reference TRBV5-8 and TRBJ2-2, the full variable domain reads EAGVTQSPTHLIKTRGQQATLRCSPISGHTSVYWYQQALGLGLQFLLWYDEGEERNRGNFPPRFSGRQFPNYSSELNVNALELEDSALYLCASRTSGTNTGELFFGEGSRLTVL.

For the CDR3, the DNA is TGTGCCAGCAGGCCGAGGCTGAATCCTGGAAACACCATATATTTT. Its translation is CASRPRLNPGNTIYF. The rearrangement uses TRBV7-9 and TRBJ1-3; D remains unclear. Looked up from germline, CDR1 is SEHNR and CDR2 is FQNEAQ (reference sequence). The CDR3 sequence is 15 residues long. With 6 bases removed from V and 2 bases from J, the gap between germline ends came to 14 bases.